This record concerns one T cell receptor (beta chain) sequence. No antigen is known for it. No clone much larger than this one lies a single base away; base qualities are absent. To sequence the TCRbeta CDR3 region, genomic DNA was isolated from the sorted cells. The immunoSEQ Assay was used for sequencing of TCRbeta CDR3 regions. TCRdb took this table from immuneACCESS and kept in-frame rearrangements with V and J called. Such tables lack part of the clones; where checked against another copy, unresolved V genes explain under half of the gap, and the rest is unexplained. In this sample the table shows about 80,000 clones, roughly four fifths of which occur a single time. The ten most abundant clones make up about 25% of the sample. Patients with autoimmune disease history or receiving systemic immunosuppression were excluded from the trial. Peripheral blood for TCR sequencing was collected from all dose cohorts at baseline, on cycle 4 day 1, and on cycle 7 day 1. The samples were taken from a phase I, first-in-human, multicenter, open-label dose-escalation trial of ivuxolimab. Adults with locally advanced or metastatic head and neck squamous cell, hepatocellular, melanoma or renal cell carcinoma were enrolled in the trial. Before TCR sequencing, CD4+ T cells and CD8+ T cells from peripheral blood were sorted into separate populations.

This specimen belongs to a study of OX40 agonist ivuxolimab in advanced cancers. For context, the study as a whole: The costimulatory receptor OX40 (CD134) was targeted by ivuxolimab, a fully human IgG2 agonistic monoclonal antibody. In the dose-escalation cohort, over 65% of patients were male, and the mean age was around 60 years, with a range of about 23 to 85. Partial responses were achieved by three dose-escalation patients, of whom one had hepatocellular carcinoma and two had cutaneous melanoma. Peripheral TCRbeta sequencing was intended to test whether TCR sequence diversity was altered and clonal T-cell expansion was caused by ivuxolimab. Patients were allowed to have had prior anti-PD-1, anti-PD-L1 or anti-CTLA-4 therapy, and around 40% of the dose-escalation patients had previously received checkpoint inhibitors. Intravenous ivuxolimab was administered to patients every 2 weeks at six dose levels: 0.01, 0.1, 0.3, 1.5, 3 and 10 mg/kg. Of the roughly 52 dose-escalation patients, hepatocellular carcinoma was present in around 20, melanoma in about 15, renal cell carcinoma in 9 and head and neck cancer in 9. The paper reports the monotherapy dose-escalation portion (N of about 54 patients) of the phase I ivuxolimab trial.

Overall study results and their limits: On average, CD8+ T cells showed more expanded clones than CD4+ T cells after ivuxolimab. In the 0.1-3.0 mg/kg groups, partial responders were among the patients with the lowest normalized peripheral clonal expansion, particularly in CD8+ T cells. At doses of 0.1 to 3.0 mg/kg, clonal expansion of both CD4+ and CD8+ T cells in blood was seen between baseline and week 6. The antigen specificity of the peripheral T cells that underwent clonal expansion was not determined. Low levels of normalized T-cell clonal expansion were also seen in some patients who did not respond.

Sequences were derived from CD4+ or CD8+ T cells sorted from blood, sampled in a trial of the OX40 agonist ivuxolimab. The TCR sequence derives from an adult with an advanced solid tumor such as melanoma, head and neck, liver or kidney cancer.

The sequenced DNA: TGTGCCTGGAGTCTTCTTGGGACAGGGCCGTGGAACACTGAAGCTTTCTTT. Its protein product is CAWSLLGTGPWNTEAFF. The sequence links TRBV30 to TRBJ1-1, with TRBD1 matching 9 junction bases. The germline V gene (reference sequence) provides CDR1 GTSNPN and CDR2 SVGIG. Counted from cysteine to phenylalanine, this CDR3 has 17 amino acids. The entry retains the CDR3 DNA only, 51 bases that are in frame from base 1. Germline trimming: 2 bases from V, 1 base from J; junction bases outside gene matches: 11. The CDR3, completed at both ends by the reference TRBV30 and TRBJ1-1 genes, gives the full variable domain SQTIHQWPATLVQPVGSPLSLECTVEGTSNPNLYWYRQAAGRGLQLLFYSVGIGQISSEVPQNLSASRPQDRQFILSSKKLLLSDSGFYLCAWSLLGTGPWNTEAFFGQGTRLTVV.